This entry describes one T cell receptor beta chain. Its matching antigen is unknown. Looked up from germline, CDR1 is LGHNA and CDR2 is YSLEER. The CDR3 covers 15 residues. Trimming left V 1 base short and J 2 bases short, with 10 bases between. These data are taken from a study of Tregs in tolerant kidney transplant recipients. Generated by immunoSEQ multiplex PCR, the TCRdb table keeps only in-frame clones and is missing some. The sample lists fewer than 60,000 clones; about 90% were seen once. The nonmyeloablative bone marrow transplants came from related graft donors, with transient mixed chimerism. Whole-study results and caveats: Some patients' samples used different primers over time, so nucleotide sequences weren't comparable. Biological reproducibility was not directly addressed in this study.

Sample: CD8+ T cells from blood (PBMCs), taken 24 months after the transplant. The chain uses TRBV4-3 and TRBJ2-3; possibly TRBD1 for D (5 bases). The receptor's source is a human patient who received a combined kidney and bone marrow transplant. Some T cells may originate from the graft donor. Here the CDR3 DNA reads TGCGCCAGCAGCCAAGGCCCAGGGATCACAGATACGCAGTATTTT. Protein product: CASSQGPGITDTQYF.